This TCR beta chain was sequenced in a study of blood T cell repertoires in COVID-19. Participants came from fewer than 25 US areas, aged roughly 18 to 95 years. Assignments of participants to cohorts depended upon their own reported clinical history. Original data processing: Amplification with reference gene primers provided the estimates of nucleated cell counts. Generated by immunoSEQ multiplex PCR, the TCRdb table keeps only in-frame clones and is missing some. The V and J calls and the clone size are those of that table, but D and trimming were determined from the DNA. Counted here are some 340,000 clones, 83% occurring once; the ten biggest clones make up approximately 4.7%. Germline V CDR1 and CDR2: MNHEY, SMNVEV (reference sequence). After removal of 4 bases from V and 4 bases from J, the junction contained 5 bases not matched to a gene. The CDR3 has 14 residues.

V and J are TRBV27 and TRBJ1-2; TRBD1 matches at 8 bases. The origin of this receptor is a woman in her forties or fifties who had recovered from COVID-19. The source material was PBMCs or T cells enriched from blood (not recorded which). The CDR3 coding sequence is TGTGCCAGCAGTTCCCAGGGGGCTTTCTATGGCTACACCTTC. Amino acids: CASSSQGAFYGYTF.